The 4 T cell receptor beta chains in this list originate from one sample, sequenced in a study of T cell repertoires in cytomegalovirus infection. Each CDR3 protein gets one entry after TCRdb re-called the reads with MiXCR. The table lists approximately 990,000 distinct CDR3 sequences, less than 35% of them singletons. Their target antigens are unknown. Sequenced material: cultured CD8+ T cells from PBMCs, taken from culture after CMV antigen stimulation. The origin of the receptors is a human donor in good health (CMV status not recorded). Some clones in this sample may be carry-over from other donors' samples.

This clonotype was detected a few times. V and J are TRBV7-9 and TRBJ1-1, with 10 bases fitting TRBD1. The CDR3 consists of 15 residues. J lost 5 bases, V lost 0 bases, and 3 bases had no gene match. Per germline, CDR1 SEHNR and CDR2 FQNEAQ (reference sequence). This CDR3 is CASSLADRGLTEAFF. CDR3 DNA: TGTGCCAGCAGCTTAGCAGACAGGGGGCTAACTGAAGCTTTCTTT.

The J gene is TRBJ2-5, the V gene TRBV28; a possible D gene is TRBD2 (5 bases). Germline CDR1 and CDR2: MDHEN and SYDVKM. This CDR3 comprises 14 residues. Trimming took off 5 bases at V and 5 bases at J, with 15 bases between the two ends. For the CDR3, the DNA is TGTGCCAGCAGTGAAGTATCAGAGGGTGAGACCCAGTACTTC. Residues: CASSEVSEGETQYF.

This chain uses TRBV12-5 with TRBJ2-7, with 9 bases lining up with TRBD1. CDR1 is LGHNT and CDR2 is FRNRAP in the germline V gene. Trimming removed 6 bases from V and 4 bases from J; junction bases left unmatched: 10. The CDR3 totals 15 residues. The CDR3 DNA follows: TGTGCTAGTGGCAGTATTGACAGGGGGAGGTACGAGCAGTACTTC. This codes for CASGSIDRGRYEQYF.

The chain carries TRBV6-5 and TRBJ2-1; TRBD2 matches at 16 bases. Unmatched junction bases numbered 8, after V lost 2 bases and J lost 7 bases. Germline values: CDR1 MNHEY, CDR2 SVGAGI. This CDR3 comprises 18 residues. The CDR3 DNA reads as TGTGCCAGCAGTTACGGGACTAGCGGGGGGGCCCAAATTAATGAGCAGTTCTTC. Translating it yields CASSYGTSGGAQINEQFF.